This T cell receptor (beta chain) was identified during a study of T cell responses to AZD1222 COVID-19 vaccine. Points from the study as a whole: Along spike, vaccine-associated CD4 TCRs were found throughout, with dominance at 160-218 and 743-854. Spike-specific TCR breadth and depth were elevated following two AZD1222 doses. A mostly white British donor set with more females was recruited, and clonal diversity was possibly underestimated. Just a handful of AZD1222 recipients were seropositive at baseline.

Germline lookup yields CDR1 LNHDA and CDR2 SQIVND (reference sequence). The length of the CDR3 is 13 residues. V was pared by 0 bases and J by 2 bases, with 2 bases between. About this clone itself: Antigen unknown.

Generated by immunoSEQ multiplex PCR, the TCRdb table keeps only in-frame clones and is missing some. Among around 160,000 clones listed, around nine tenths were seen once. The sequenced sample was peripheral blood, obtained on day 0 of MenACWY control vaccination. This TCR derives from an adult in good health. This chain uses TRBV19 with TRBJ1-5, with D hard to call. The CDR3 nucleotides read TGTGCCAGTAGTATAGACGGCAATCAGCCCCAGCATTTT. This sequence encodes CASSIDGNQPQHF.